These 10 T cell receptor beta chains were sequenced from one sample in a study of early T cells in non-severe SARS-CoV-2 infection. TCRdb recomputed calls from the 5' RACE reads with MiXCR, one row per CDR3 protein. The sample lists more than 40,000 distinct CDR3 sequences; more than 4.5% were seen once. The specimen was whole blood, collected at baseline. The receptors derive from an adult who was a healthcare worker with PCR-confirmed SARS-CoV-2 infection or an uninfected control (not recorded which).

There are many counts of this clonotype. The chain couples TRBV24-1 to TRBJ2-1, with 9 positions matching TRBD2. The germline V gene has CDR1 KGHDR and CDR2 SFDVKD. This CDR3 has 18 amino acids. Germline trimming cut 4 bases from V and 2 bases from J; bases unmatched to any gene: 11. The CDR3 DNA reads as TGTGCCACCAGTGAATGGGCTAGCGGGGACGGAACCTACAATGAGCAGTTCTTC. Translation: CATSEWASGDGTYNEQFF.

The chain links TRBV29-1 to TRBJ2-1, with D possibly TRBD2 on 5 matching bases. Germline lookup yields CDR1 SQVTM and CDR2 ANQGSEA. Deletions cut 7 bases from V and 7 bases from J, with 23 bases between. The CDR3 is 15 residues long. The CDR3 DNA sequence: TGCAGCGCCCCGGTAGGGAGAACGTTGGTGAATGAGCAGTTCTTC. It specifies CSAPVGRTLVNEQFF.

This clonotype came up many times. The V call is TRBV30, the J call TRBJ2-3; D is undetermined. Trimming took 4 bases from V and 3 from J, leaving 5 bases between them. This CDR3 is built from 11 residues. The V gene's germline CDR1 is GTSNPN and CDR2 SVGIG (reference sequence). In DNA form, the CDR3 reads TGTGCCTGGAAAGGGACAGATACGCAGTATTTT. This encodes CAWKGTDTQYF.

This clonotype was found a few times. This rearrangement joins TRBV14 to TRBJ2-1; tentative D call: TRBD2 (6 bases). This CDR3 has 17 residues. V was shortened by 4 bases and J by 4 bases, with 20 bases between the two germline ends. CDR1 and CDR2 from the germline V gene are SGHDN and FVKESK. The CDR3 DNA sequence: TGTGCCAGCAGCCCCCTGCCTCAGGGACTGGGGTACAATGAGCAGTTCTTC. Amino acids: CASSPLPQGLGYNEQFF.

The sample holds many counts of this clonotype. The V and J genes are TRBV7-9 and TRBJ2-7; TRBD1 matches at 9 bases. This CDR3 contains 13 residues. Germline values: CDR1 SEHNR, CDR2 FQNEAQ (reference sequence). Trimming took 5 bases from V and 6 from J; bases not matched to a gene: 5. The CDR3 sequence is CASSRPGQGEQYF. DNA of the CDR3: TGTGCCAGCAGCCGCCCGGGACAGGGCGAGCAGTACTTC. Supplemented by reference TRBV7-9 and TRBJ2-7, the full variable domain reads DTGVSQNPRHKITKRGQNVTFRCDPISEHNRLYWYRQTLGQGPEFLTYFQNEAQLEKSRLLSDRFSAERPKGSFSTLEIQRTEQGDSAMYLCASSRPGQGEQYFGPGTRLTVT.

This clonotype has ten or more counts. This chain joins TRBV30 and TRBJ2-5; D is unclear. Trimming pared 2 bases from V and 5 bases from J, leaving 9 bases between. Per germline, CDR1 GTSNPN and CDR2 SVGIG (reference sequence). The CDR3 contains 12 residues. This CDR3 is CAWSLGRETQYF. As DNA, the CDR3 is TGTGCCTGGAGTCTGGGTCGGGAGACCCAGTACTTC.

In its sample, this clonotype was seen many times. J is TRBJ1-5 and V is TRBV6-6, with 8 positions matching TRBD1. The CDR3 spans 16 residues. The germline gives CDR1 MNHNY, CDR2 SVGAGI (reference sequence). V was pared by 5 bases and J by 3 bases, with 9 bases of the junction left unmatched. The CDR3 loop reads CASSPTGGQLNQPQHF. CDR3 in DNA: TGTGCCAGCAGTCCCACAGGGGGTCAACTCAATCAGCCCCAGCATTTT.

In this sample, this clonotype turned up many times. The chain joins TRBV27 to TRBJ2-1, with D maybe TRBD2 (6 bases). The CDR3 extends over 14 amino acids. V was pared by 4 bases and J by 2 bases, with 9 bases between. Germline values: CDR1 MNHEY, CDR2 SMNVEV (reference sequence). The CDR3: CASSWGLTYNEQFF. In DNA, the CDR3 is TGTGCCAGCAGTTGGGGACTGACCTACAATGAGCAGTTCTTC.

This clonotype was picked up a small number of times. V and J are TRBV9 and TRBJ2-7; 7 nucleotides align to TRBD1. Per germline, CDR1 SGDLS and CDR2 YYNGEE. The CDR3 contains 14 residues. Germline trimming cut 8 bases from V and 4 bases from J; bases unmatched to any gene: 12. The CDR3 nucleotides are TGTGCCAGTAGCTCTTCAGGGACAGTGTACGAGCAGTACTTC. Amino acids: CASSSSGTVYEQYF.

This clonotype occurred many times. This rearrangement joins TRBV7-9 to TRBJ1-3, with unresolved D. The CDR3 has 13 residues. Between the trimmed V and J ends, which lost 3 bases and 2 bases, there was a span of 5 bases. Germline CDR1 reads SEHNR; CDR2 reads FQNEAQ (reference sequence). The CDR3 loop reads CASSFEAGNTIYF. The CDR3 region has the DNA TGTGCCAGCAGCTTTGAAGCTGGAAACACCATATATTTT.